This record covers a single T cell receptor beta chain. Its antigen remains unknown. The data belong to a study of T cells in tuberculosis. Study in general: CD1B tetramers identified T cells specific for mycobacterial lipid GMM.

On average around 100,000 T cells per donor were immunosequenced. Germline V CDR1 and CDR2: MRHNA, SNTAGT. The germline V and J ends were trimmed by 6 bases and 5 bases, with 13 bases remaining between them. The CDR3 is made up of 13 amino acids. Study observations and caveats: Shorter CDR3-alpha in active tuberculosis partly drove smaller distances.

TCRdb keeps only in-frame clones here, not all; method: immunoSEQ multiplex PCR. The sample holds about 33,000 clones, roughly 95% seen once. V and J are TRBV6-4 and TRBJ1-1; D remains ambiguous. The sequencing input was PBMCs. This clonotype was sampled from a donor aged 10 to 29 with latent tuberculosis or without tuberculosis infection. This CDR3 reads CASSREGRTEAFF. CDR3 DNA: TGTGCCAGCAGCCGGGAGGGTCGGACTGAAGCTTTCTTT.